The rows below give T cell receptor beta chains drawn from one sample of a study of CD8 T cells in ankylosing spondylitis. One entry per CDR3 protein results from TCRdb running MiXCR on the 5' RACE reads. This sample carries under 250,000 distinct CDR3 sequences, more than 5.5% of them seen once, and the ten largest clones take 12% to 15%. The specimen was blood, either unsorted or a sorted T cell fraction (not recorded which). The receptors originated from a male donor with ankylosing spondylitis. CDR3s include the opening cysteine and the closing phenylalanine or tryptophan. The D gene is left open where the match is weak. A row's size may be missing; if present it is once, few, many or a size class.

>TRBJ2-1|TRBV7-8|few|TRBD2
CASSLPRTSGSNNEQFF
TGTGCCAGCAGCTTACCACGGACTAGCGGGAGTAACAATGAGCAGTTCTTC
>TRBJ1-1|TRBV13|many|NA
CASSLTGMNTEAFF
TGTGCCAGCAGCCTGACGGGGATGAACACTGAAGCTTTCTTT
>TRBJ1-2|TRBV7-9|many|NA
CASSSYSQRENTF
TGTGCCAGCAGCTCCTACTCCCAGAGAGAGAACACCTTC
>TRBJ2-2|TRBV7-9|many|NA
CASSPRAYTGELFF
TGTGCCAGCAGTCCCCGGGCCTACACCGGGGAGCTGTTTTTT
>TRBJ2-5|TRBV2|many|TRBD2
CASSRLAGYQETQYF
TGTGCCAGCAGCAGACTAGCGGGATACCAAGAGACCCAGTACTTC
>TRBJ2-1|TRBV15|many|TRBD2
CATSRGPSGVPTYEQFF
TGTGCCACCAGCAGAGGACCTAGCGGGGTCCCCACCTATGAGCAGTTCTTC
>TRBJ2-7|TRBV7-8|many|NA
CASSLRAPVREQYF
TGTGCCAGCAGCTTAAGGGCCCCCGTGAGGGAGCAGTACTTC
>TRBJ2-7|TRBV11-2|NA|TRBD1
CASSPRQGRVEQYF
TGTGCCAGCAGCCCCAGACAGGGCAGGGTCGAGCAGTACTTC
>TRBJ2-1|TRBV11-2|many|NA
CASSRLVSGYNEQFF
TGTGCCAGCAGCAGACTAGTCTCGGGTTACAATGAGCAGTTCTTC
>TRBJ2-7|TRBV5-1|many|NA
CASSQDGLYEQYF
TGCGCCAGCAGCCAGGACGGACTTTACGAGCAGTACTTC
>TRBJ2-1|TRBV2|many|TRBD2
CASSVGWIAGAHEQFF
TGTGCCAGCAGTGTGGGATGGATAGCGGGAGCACATGAGCAGTTCTTC
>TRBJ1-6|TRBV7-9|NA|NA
CASSLPPGNNSPLHF
TGTGCCAGCAGCTTACCGCCAGGGAATAATTCACCCCTCCACTTT
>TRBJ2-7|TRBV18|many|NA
CASSPTGVPVHEQYF
TGTGCCAGCTCACCCACGGGGGTCCCCGTCCACGAGCAGTACTTC
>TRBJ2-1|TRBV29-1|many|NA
CSEGEQFF
TGCAGCGAGGGTGAGCAGTTCTTC
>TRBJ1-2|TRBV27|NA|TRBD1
CASSWAGGQSSFYGYTF
TGTGCCAGCAGTTGGGCGGGGGGACAGTCCTCCTTCTATGGCTACACCTTC
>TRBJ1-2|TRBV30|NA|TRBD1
CAWTAGQGWSDGYTF
TGTGCCTGGACCGCCGGACAGGGATGGTCGGATGGCTACACCTTC
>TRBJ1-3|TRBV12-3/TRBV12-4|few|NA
CASSLYLGAVLGSGNTIYF
TGTGCCAGCAGTTTATATCTTGGTGCGGTCCTCGGCTCTGGAAACACCATATATTTT
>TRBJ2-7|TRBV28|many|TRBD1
CASSLTGENSYEQYF
TGTGCCAGCAGTTTAACAGGGGAAAATTCCTACGAGCAGTACTTC
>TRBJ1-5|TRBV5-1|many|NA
CASSFSSGDQPQHF
TGCGCCAGCAGCTTCTCGTCAGGGGATCAGCCCCAGCATTTT
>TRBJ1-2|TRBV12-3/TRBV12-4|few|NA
CATLSGTPGYTF
TGTGCCACCCTCTCCGGGACGCCGGGCTACACCTTC
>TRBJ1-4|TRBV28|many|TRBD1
CASSPYPIRDRFAEKLFF
TGTGCCAGCAGTCCCTATCCAATCCGGGACAGGTTTGCGGAAAAACTGTTTTTT
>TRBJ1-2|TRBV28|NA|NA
CASSKFGSTGGYTF
TGTGCCAGCAGTAAATTCGGGTCGACGGGTGGCTACACCTTC
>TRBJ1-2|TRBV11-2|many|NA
CASSLDVLGRNYGYTF
TGTGCCAGCAGCTTAGATGTGTTAGGAAGAAACTATGGCTACACCTTC
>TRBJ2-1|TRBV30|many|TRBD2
CAWSTTLAGVYNEQFF
TGTGCCTGGAGTACCACCCTAGCGGGAGTATATAATGAGCAGTTCTTC
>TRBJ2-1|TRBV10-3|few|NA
CAISEEGSSYNEQFF
TGTGCCATCAGTGAGGAGGGGAGCTCCTACAATGAGCAGTTCTTC
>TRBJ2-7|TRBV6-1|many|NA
CASSDARLVYEQYF
TGTGCCAGCAGTGATGCCCGTCTTGTTTACGAGCAGTACTTC
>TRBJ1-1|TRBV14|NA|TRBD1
CASSPQGRSTEAFF
TGTGCCAGCAGCCCACAGGGGAGGAGCACTGAAGCTTTCTTT
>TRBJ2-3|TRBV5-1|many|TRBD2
CASSLEASGGTTDTQYF
TGCGCCAGCAGCTTGGAAGCTAGCGGGGGCACCACAGATACGCAGTATTTT
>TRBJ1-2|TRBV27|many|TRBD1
CASSPDRVYYGYTF
TGTGCCAGCAGTCCGGACAGGGTCTACTATGGCTACACCTTC
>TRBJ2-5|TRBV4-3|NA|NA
CASSQDVYGGTETQYF
TGCGCCAGCAGCCAAGATGTGTACGGGGGTACGGAGACCCAGTACTTC
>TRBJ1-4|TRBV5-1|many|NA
CASSLRTNEKLFF
TGCGCCAGCAGCTTGAGGACTAATGAAAAACTGTTTTTT
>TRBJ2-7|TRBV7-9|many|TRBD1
CASSLVGTERAYEQYF
TGTGCCAGCAGCTTAGTCGGGACAGAAAGGGCCTACGAGCAGTACTTC
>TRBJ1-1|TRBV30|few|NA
CAYTNTEAFF
TGTGCCTACACGAACACTGAAGCTTTCTTT
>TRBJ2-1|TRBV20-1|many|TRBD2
CSARPFGLAVSYNEQFF
TGCAGTGCTAGGCCCTTCGGACTAGCGGTCTCCTACAATGAGCAGTTCTTC
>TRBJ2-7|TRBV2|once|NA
CASSEWGNKAAYEQYF
TGTGCCAGCAGTGAATGGGGGAACAAAGCGGCCTACGAGCAGTACTTC
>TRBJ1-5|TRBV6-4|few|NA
CASSDVGGNQPQHF
TGTGCCAGCAGTGACGTGGGGGGCAATCAGCCCCAGCATTTT
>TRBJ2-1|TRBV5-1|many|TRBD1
CASRGTGTPYNEQFF
TGCGCCAGCAGGGGGACAGGGACCCCCTACAATGAGCAGTTCTTC
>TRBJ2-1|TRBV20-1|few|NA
CSARNSANEQFF
TGCAGTGCTAGAAACAGCGCTAATGAGCAGTTCTTC
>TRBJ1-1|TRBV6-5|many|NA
CASSFPQKPTEAFF
TGTGCCAGCAGTTTCCCACAGAAACCCACTGAAGCTTTCTTT
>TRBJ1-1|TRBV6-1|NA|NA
CASSPTSGRLNTEAFF
TGTGCCAGCAGTCCTACCTCGGGACGGTTGAACACTGAAGCTTTCTTT
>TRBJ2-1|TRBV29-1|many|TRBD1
CSVEDLVYGTASGKREQFF
TGCAGCGTTGAAGATCTTGTATACGGGACAGCCTCCGGAAAAAGAGAGCAGTTCTTC
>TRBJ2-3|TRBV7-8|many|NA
CASSPWTVSTDTQYF
TGTGCCAGCAGCCCGTGGACTGTTAGCACAGATACGCAGTATTTT
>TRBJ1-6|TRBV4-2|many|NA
CAISGPGDSPLHF
TGTGCCATCTCGGGTCCGGGGGATTCACCCCTCCACTTT
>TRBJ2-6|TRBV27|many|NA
CASSLFVRLLDQGPGANVLTF
TGTGCCAGCAGTTTATTTGTGAGGCTGCTTGACCAGGGCCCTGGGGCCAACGTCCTGACTTTC
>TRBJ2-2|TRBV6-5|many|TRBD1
CASSYDRGRPGNTGELFF
TGTGCCAGCAGTTACGACAGGGGGCGCCCGGGGAACACCGGGGAGCTGTTTTTT
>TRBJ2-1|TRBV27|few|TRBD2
CASRDLAGSYNEQFF
TGTGCCAGCAGGGACCTAGCGGGATCCTACAATGAGCAGTTCTTC
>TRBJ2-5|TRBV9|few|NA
CASSVGGLEETQYF
TGTGCCAGCAGCGTAGGAGGGTTGGAAGAGACCCAGTACTTC